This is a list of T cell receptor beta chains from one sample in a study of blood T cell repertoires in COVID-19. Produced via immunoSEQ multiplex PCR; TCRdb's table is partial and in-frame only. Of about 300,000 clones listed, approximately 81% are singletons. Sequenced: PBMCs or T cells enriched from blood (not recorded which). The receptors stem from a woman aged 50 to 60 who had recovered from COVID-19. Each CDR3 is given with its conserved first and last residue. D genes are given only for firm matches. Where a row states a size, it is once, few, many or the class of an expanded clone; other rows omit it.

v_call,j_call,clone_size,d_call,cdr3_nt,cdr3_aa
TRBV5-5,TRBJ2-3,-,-,TGTGCCAGCACTACAGGGGGGGCAGATACGCAGTATTTT,CASTTGGADTQYF
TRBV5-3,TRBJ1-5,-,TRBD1,TGTGCCAGAAGCTTGACAGGGGTTGAAGCTGGTCAGCCCCAGCATTTT,CARSLTGVEAGQPQHF
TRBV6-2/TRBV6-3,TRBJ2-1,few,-,TGTGCCAGCAGCCCTTACGGTAATGAGCAGTTCTTC,CASSPYGNEQFF
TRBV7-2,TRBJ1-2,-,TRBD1,TGTGCCAGCAGATTAACAGGGGGCAATGGCTACACCTTC,CASRLTGGNGYTF
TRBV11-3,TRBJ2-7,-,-,TGTGCCAGCAGCCGATCGAGGGACGAGCAGTACTTC,CASSRSRDEQYF
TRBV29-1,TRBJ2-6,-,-,TGCAGCGTCCGGACAGCAATAAACTCTGGGGCCAACGTCCTGACTTTC,CSVRTAINSGANVLTF
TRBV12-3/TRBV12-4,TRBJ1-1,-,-,TGTGCCACCCAACAGGGTTTTGGAGCTTTCTTT,CATQQGFGAFF
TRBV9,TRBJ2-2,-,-,TGTGCCAGCAGCCCTGCGGGGATTACCGGGGAGCTGTTTTTT,CASSPAGITGELFF
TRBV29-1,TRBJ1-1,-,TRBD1,TGCAGCGCCTCAGCAGGGGGTACAACTGAAGCTTTCTTT,CSASAGGTTEAFF
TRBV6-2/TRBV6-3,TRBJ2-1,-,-,TGTGCCAGCAGTTACGGCGGAATCAACGGGGGGCATCTCAGTGATGAGCAGTTCTTC,CASSYGGINGGHLSDEQFF
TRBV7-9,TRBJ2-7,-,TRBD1,TGTGCCAGCAGCTACCGGGACAGGGGTTCCTACGAGCAGTACTTC,CASSYRDRGSYEQYF
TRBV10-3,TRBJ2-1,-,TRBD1,TGTGCCATCAGTGAGGGGACAGGGAGGGGTGAGCAGTTCTTC,CAISEGTGRGEQFF
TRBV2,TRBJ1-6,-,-,TGTGCCAGCATTTCGACAACTAATTCACCCCTCCACTTT,CASISTTNSPLHF
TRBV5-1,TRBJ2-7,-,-,TGCGCCAGCAGCTTAGACAGCCGGAACTACGAGCAGTACTTC,CASSLDSRNYEQYF
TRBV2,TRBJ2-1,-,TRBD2,TGTGCCAGCAAAGGGGGGACTAGTTACAATGAGCAGTTCTTC,CASKGGTSYNEQFF
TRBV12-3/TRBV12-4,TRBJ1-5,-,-,TGTGCCAGCAGTTTAGGTCAGAATCAGCCCCAGCATTTT,CASSLGQNQPQHF
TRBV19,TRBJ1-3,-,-,TGTGCCAGTAGTACGAGCGGGGTTTCCTCTGGAAACACCATATATTTT,CASSTSGVSSGNTIYF
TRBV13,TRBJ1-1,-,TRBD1,TGTGCCAGCAGCTCGGGACAGATGAACACTGAAGCTTTCTTT,CASSSGQMNTEAFF
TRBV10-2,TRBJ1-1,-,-,TGCGCCAGCAGTGAGACACTGAACACTGAAGCTTTCTTT,CASSETLNTEAFF
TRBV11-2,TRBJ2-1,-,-,TGTGCCAGCAGCTTAGTGGACAGCTCCTACAATGAGCAGTTCTTC,CASSLVDSSYNEQFF
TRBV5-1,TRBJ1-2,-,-,TGCGCCAGCAGCATGACAGACTATGGCTACACCTTC,CASSMTDYGYTF
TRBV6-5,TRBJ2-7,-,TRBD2,TGTGCCAGCGGCTCGGGGGGGTCCTACGAGCAGTACTTC,CASGSGGSYEQYF
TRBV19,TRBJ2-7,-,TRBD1,TGTGCCAGTAGTAGTCCCGGGACAGGGACCCCCCACGAGCAGTACTTC,CASSSPGTGTPHEQYF
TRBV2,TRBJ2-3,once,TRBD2,TGTGCCAGCAGTGATCGGACTAGCGCATTCACAGATACGCAGTATTTT,CASSDRTSAFTDTQYF
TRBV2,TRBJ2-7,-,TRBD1,TGTGCCAGCAGGGCGGACAGGGGGGATTCCTACGAGCAGTACTTC,CASRADRGDSYEQYF
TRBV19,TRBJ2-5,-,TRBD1,TGTGCCAGTAGTAAGACAGGGAGAAAAGAGACCCAGTACTTC,CASSKTGRKETQYF
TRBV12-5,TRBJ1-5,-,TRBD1,TGTGCTAGTGGACCGGGACAGGGGTATAGCAATCAGCCCCAGCATTTT,CASGPGQGYSNQPQHF
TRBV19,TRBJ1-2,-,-,TGTGCCAGTAGTATAGATCCCGGACACAACTATGGCTACACCTTC,CASSIDPGHNYGYTF
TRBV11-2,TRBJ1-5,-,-,TGTGCCAGCAGCTCACAGGGAAATCAGCCCCAGCATTTT,CASSSQGNQPQHF
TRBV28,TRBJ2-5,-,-,TGTGCCAGCAGTTTTAAAGAGACCCAGTACTTC,CASSFKETQYF
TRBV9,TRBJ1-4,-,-,TGTGCCAGCAGCGAGGGATCAGGGGATCCTAATGAAAAACTGTTTTTT,CASSEGSGDPNEKLFF
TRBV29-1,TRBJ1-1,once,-,TGCAGCGTTGACGGAGTGATGAACACTGAAGCTTTCTTT,CSVDGVMNTEAFF
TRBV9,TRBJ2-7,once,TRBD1,TGTGCCAGCAGCGTAGCCGGGACAGGGCCCTACGAGCAGTACTTC,CASSVAGTGPYEQYF
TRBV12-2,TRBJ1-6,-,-,TGTGCAAGTCGCTCGAACCCGACAGGGGAGAATTCACCCCTCCACTTT,CASRSNPTGENSPLHF
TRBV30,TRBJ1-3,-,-,TGTGCCTGGAGTGGGGTTGGAGGGAACCGGAACACCATATATTTT,CAWSGVGGNRNTIYF
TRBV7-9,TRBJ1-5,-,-,TGTGCCAGCAGCTCTAGTGATCAGCCCCAGCATTTT,CASSSSDQPQHF
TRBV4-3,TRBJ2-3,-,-,TGCGCCAGCAGACGTAACCGGGGGTCTAGCACAGATACGCAGTATTTT,CASRRNRGSSTDTQYF
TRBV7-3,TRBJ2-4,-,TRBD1,TGTGCCAGCAGCTTTACAGGGGGTTTGGCCAAAAACATTCAGTACTTC,CASSFTGGLAKNIQYF
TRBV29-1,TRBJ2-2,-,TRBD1,TGCAGCGTCCTCCGGGACAGGGTTAACGGGGAGCTGTTTTTT,CSVLRDRVNGELFF
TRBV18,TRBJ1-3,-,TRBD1,TGTGCCAGCTCACCGCCGCGACAGGGGGCGAGAGACACCATATATTTT,CASSPPRQGARDTIYF
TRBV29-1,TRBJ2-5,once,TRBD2,TGCAGCGTTGATCTAGCGGGAGGGGTAAAAGAGACCCAGTACTTC,CSVDLAGGVKETQYF
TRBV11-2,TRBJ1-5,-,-,TGTGCCAGCAGCCCGGACAGTAGGGCCAATCAGCCCCAGCATTTT,CASSPDSRANQPQHF
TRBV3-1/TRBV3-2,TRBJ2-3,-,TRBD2,TGTGCCAGCAGCCATCAGTCTAGCGGGGGGACTGATTTT,CASSHQSSGGTDF
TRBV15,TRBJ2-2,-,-,TGTGCCACCAGCAAAGCAGGGGTCGGGGAGCTGTTTTTT,CATSKAGVGELFF
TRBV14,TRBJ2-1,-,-,TGTGCCAGCAGCCCCTCCCTCACTAGCTATCAGTTCTTC,CASSPSLTSYQFF
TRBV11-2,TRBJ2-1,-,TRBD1,TGTGCCAGCAGCGGCCGGGACAGGACCTACAATGAGCAGTTCTTC,CASSGRDRTYNEQFF
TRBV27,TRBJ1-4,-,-,TGTGCCAGCAGTTTGAGAAGGAGTGAAAAACTGTTTTTT,CASSLRRSEKLFF
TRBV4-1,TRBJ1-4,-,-,TGCGCCAGCAGCCAAGTCGTCGCAGTTAATGAAAAACTGTTTTTT,CASSQVVAVNEKLFF
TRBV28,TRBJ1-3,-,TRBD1,TGTGCCAGCAGTGGGTCAGGGGGCCTAGGACCTGGAAACACCATATATTTT,CASSGSGGLGPGNTIYF
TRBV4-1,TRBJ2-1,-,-,TGCGCCAGCAGCGCTACAGGTATCTCCTACAATGAGCAGTTCTTC,CASSATGISYNEQFF
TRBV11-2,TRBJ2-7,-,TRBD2,TGTGCCAGCAGCTTAGGACCGACTAGCGGGGACCTCTACGAGCAGTACTTC,CASSLGPTSGDLYEQYF
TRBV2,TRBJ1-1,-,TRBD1,TGTGCCAGCAGCCAAGACAGGGGGCAGGGCACTGAAGCTTTCTTT,CASSQDRGQGTEAFF
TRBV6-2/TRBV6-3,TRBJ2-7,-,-,TGTGCCAGCAGCAATGGGCTAGCTTCCCACGAGCAGTACTTC,CASSNGLASHEQYF
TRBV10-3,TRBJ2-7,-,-,TGTGCCATCAGTGAGCGGGCAGGGGATGGCTCCTACGAGCAGTACTTC,CAISERAGDGSYEQYF